These T cell receptor beta chains were read from a single sample in a study of blood T cell repertoires in COVID-19. The protocol was immunoSEQ multiplex PCR, while the TCRdb copy is restricted to in-frame clones and leaves out a portion. The table records about 130,000 clones, around 79% of them present only once. Input material: peripheral blood. The source is a woman in her 70s with COVID-19, enrolled during active disease. CDR3s leave out the opening cysteine and the closing phenylalanine or tryptophan.

v_call: TRBV6-5; j_call: TRBJ2-5; cdr3_aa: ASRRREAETQY
v_call: TRBV27; j_call: TRBJ2-2; cdr3_aa: ASSWQRTGGGGGELF
v_call: TRBV27; j_call: TRBJ2-7; cdr3_aa: ASSLSGGAPYEQY
v_call: TRBV7-2; j_call: TRBJ2-1; cdr3_aa: ASSQAGGTYNEQF
v_call: TRBV28; j_call: TRBJ1-2; cdr3_aa: ASRTGQGYGYT
v_call: TRBV5-1; j_call: TRBJ2-5; cdr3_aa: ASSLGDRGRDQY
v_call: TRBV7-2; j_call: TRBJ2-3; cdr3_aa: ASSAGGTDTQY
v_call: TRBV6-5; j_call: TRBJ1-2; cdr3_aa: ASSPGTGYGYT
v_call: TRBV5-4; j_call: TRBJ2-5; cdr3_aa: ASSRGLAGPQETQY
v_call: TRBV6-5; j_call: TRBJ1-6; cdr3_aa: ASSPGQGPSPLH
v_call: TRBV25-1; j_call: TRBJ1-6; cdr3_aa: ASSARDRGPLH
v_call: TRBV2; j_call: TRBJ2-7; cdr3_aa: ASSEEGGILREQY
v_call: TRBV7-9; j_call: TRBJ1-2; cdr3_aa: ASSLDREGSLYGYT
v_call: TRBV3-1/TRBV3-2; j_call: TRBJ2-5; cdr3_aa: ASSQGTGFQTQY
v_call: TRBV2; j_call: TRBJ2-1; cdr3_aa: ASSEMTGRYGEQF
v_call: TRBV5-1; j_call: TRBJ2-1; cdr3_aa: ASSFRDTYNEQF
v_call: TRBV19; j_call: TRBJ1-2; cdr3_aa: ASSPPLGQGLFGTGYT
v_call: TRBV7-2; j_call: TRBJ2-1; cdr3_aa: ASSLAGGAISKSSYNEQF
v_call: TRBV3-1/TRBV3-2; j_call: TRBJ2-2; cdr3_aa: ASSLSVGQGNTGELF
v_call: TRBV5-1; j_call: TRBJ1-4; cdr3_aa: ASSSRQVGNNEKLF
v_call: TRBV5-1; j_call: TRBJ1-1; cdr3_aa: ASRTRGQDTEAF
v_call: TRBV28; j_call: TRBJ1-6; cdr3_aa: ASSLGDRGNSPLH
v_call: TRBV7-9; j_call: TRBJ2-3; cdr3_aa: ASSWGEGTQY
v_call: TRBV18; j_call: TRBJ1-2; cdr3_aa: ASSKGTGELGYT
v_call: TRBV18; j_call: TRBJ1-1; cdr3_aa: ASSLGGNTEAF
v_call: TRBV7-3; j_call: TRBJ2-2; cdr3_aa: ASSLTGAGELF
v_call: TRBV4-3; j_call: TRBJ2-2; cdr3_aa: ASSLTSGGANTGELF
v_call: TRBV27; j_call: TRBJ2-7; cdr3_aa: ASTKGTSGGLRSYEQY
v_call: TRBV7-9; j_call: TRBJ1-6; cdr3_aa: ASSSGHGSSPLH
v_call: TRBV5-6; j_call: TRBJ2-7; cdr3_aa: ASSSTVFYEQY
v_call: TRBV4-1; j_call: TRBJ2-1; cdr3_aa: ASSHSGQGVWNEQF
v_call: TRBV25-1; j_call: TRBJ1-6; cdr3_aa: ASSEYGRGSNSPLH
v_call: TRBV9; j_call: TRBJ2-5; cdr3_aa: ASSPGGVRETQY
v_call: TRBV27; j_call: TRBJ2-7; cdr3_aa: ASSPQRLARYEQY
v_call: TRBV11-2; j_call: TRBJ2-5; cdr3_aa: ASSLRGQNQY
v_call: TRBV28; j_call: TRBJ2-7; cdr3_aa: ASIGANGFNHEQY
v_call: TRBV6-2/TRBV6-3; j_call: TRBJ2-5; cdr3_aa: ASSARVGGPQETQY
v_call: TRBV5-4; j_call: TRBJ1-1; cdr3_aa: ASTPGQGTRVSTEAF
v_call: TRBV29-1; j_call: TRBJ1-1; cdr3_aa: SVLNTEAF
v_call: TRBV19; j_call: TRBJ2-5; cdr3_aa: ASSTGAPGGVLETQY
v_call: TRBV5-4; j_call: TRBJ2-3; cdr3_aa: ASKTSGGRDTQY
v_call: TRBV6-6; j_call: TRBJ1-2; cdr3_aa: ASSYGGAAGYT
v_call: TRBV2; j_call: TRBJ2-1; cdr3_aa: ASSASGGYNEQF
v_call: TRBV5-1; j_call: TRBJ2-3; cdr3_aa: ASSLLETDTQY
v_call: TRBV18; j_call: TRBJ2-5; cdr3_aa: ASSLGTGRQETQY
v_call: TRBV30; j_call: TRBJ1-5; cdr3_aa: AWTLQGYNQPQH
v_call: TRBV6-2/TRBV6-3; j_call: TRBJ2-4; cdr3_aa: ASSRPGQVQTKNIQY
v_call: TRBV7-6; j_call: TRBJ2-1; cdr3_aa: ASSLLDTPSEQF
v_call: TRBV6-5; j_call: TRBJ2-7; cdr3_aa: AGRKGKRGEEQY
v_call: TRBV16; j_call: TRBJ2-6; cdr3_aa: ASSQSTTGANVLT
v_call: TRBV7-8; j_call: TRBJ2-2; cdr3_aa: ASSQPGVGTAGELF